This T cell receptor beta chain was found in a study of cytomegalovirus exposure and HLA in healthy donors. General observations from the study: It emerged from a later analysis that several of the most significant clusters appeared to be linked to common viral pathogens. The authors later found most CMV-associated TCR beta chains appeared HLA-restricted.

The CDR3 totals 12 residues. Germline V gene data show CDR1 as SGHTA and CDR2 as FQGTGA. The V end was cut by 5 bases, the J end by 11 bases, with 13 bases between. Each of the donors was a healthy bone marrow donor. Vbeta (60) and Jbeta (13) primers were used in the PCR. Under the authors' procedure: As a later analysis found, there were 78 million or so unique TCR beta chains, of which roughly 11 million were shared. Assay: immunoSEQ multiplex PCR; the TCRdb copy retains only in-frame clones and omits some. The V and J calls and clone size come from that table; D and trimming were worked out from the DNA. Among around 300,000 clones, around 65% were seen once, and the ten largest hold around 2%. Comments on this clone: The antigen is not known.

The chain couples TRBV7-3 to TRBJ2-1; D unresolved. Material: PBMCs. This clonotype was obtained from a female donor in good health and CMV-seronegative. The CDR3 loop is CASSPPGGKQFF. DNA of the CDR3: TGTGCCAGCAGCCCCCCCGGCGGTAAGCAGTTCTTC.